The sequence of this TCR beta chain was determined in a study of cytomegalovirus exposure and HLA in healthy donors. Whole-study results and caveats: Later analysis identified a missense DCLRE1C variant that was linked to TCR beta V- and J-gene trimming. A later analysis showed that HLA-associated TCR beta chains had undergone more clonal expansion than equally common others.

The PCR contained 60 Vbeta and 13 Jbeta primers. Data came from immunoSEQ multiplex PCR; TCRdb stores just in-frame clones and leaves some out. The sample gives over 150,000 clones, 65% to 80% of which show up once; about 4.5% is in the top ten. Turning to this clone: The antigen is undetermined.

The germline gives CDR1 LNHDA, CDR2 SQIVND (reference sequence). V was shortened by 1 base and J by 0 bases, with 13 bases between the two germline ends. The CDR3 is made up of 17 amino acids. The sequenced sample was PBMCs. V is TRBV19 and J is TRBJ2-1; D possibly corresponds to TRBD2 (5 bases). The sequence derives from a man in his forties in good health and CMV-seronegative. The CDR3 DNA follows: TGTGCCAGTAGTATAGCCCCCCAAGGGAGCTCCTACAATGAGCAGTTCTTC. This gives the protein CASSIAPQGSSYNEQFF.